Listed below are T cell receptor beta chains from one sample, sequenced in a study of blood T cell repertoires in COVID-19. The data were produced by immunoSEQ multiplex PCR, yet TCRdb's version contains in-frame clones alone and is incomplete. The sample has 60,000 or so clones; 70% to 85% are singletons. The sequenced material came from peripheral blood. The receptors were sampled from a man in his sixties with acute or convalescent COVID-19. CDR3s include the opening cysteine and the closing phenylalanine or tryptophan. A D gene is named only where the DNA matches it firmly. Not all rows give a size; the values are once, few, many and, for expanded clones, a class.

cdr3_length	v_call	d_call	clone_size	j_call	cdr3_aa	cdr3_nt
15	TRBV27	NA	NA	TRBJ1-2	CASSLGKLRGYGYTF	TGTGCCAGCAGCCTGGGGAAACTCAGGGGCTATGGCTACACCTTC
15	TRBV5-1	TRBD2	NA	TRBJ2-3	CASSLSGGGPDTQYF	TGCGCCAGCAGCTTGTCGGGGGGTGGACCAGATACGCAGTATTTT
15	TRBV12-5	TRBD1	NA	TRBJ1-2	CASGPPRGGEDGYTF	TGTGCTAGTGGTCCCCCCCGAGGGGGCGAGGATGGCTACACCTTC
12	TRBV6-5	TRBD1	NA	TRBJ1-5	CASGTVNQPQHF	TGTGCCAGCGGGACAGTGAATCAGCCCCAGCATTTT
16	TRBV2	TRBD2	NA	TRBJ2-5	CASSGTSGGLGETQYF	TGTGCCAGCAGCGGGACTAGCGGGGGGCTCGGGGAGACCCAGTACTTC
16	TRBV21-1	NA	NA	TRBJ2-7	CASSKEVLASVYEQYF	TGTGCCAGCAGCAAAGAGGTACTAGCCTCAGTCTACGAGCAGTACTTC
17	TRBV30	NA	few	TRBJ1-6	CAWSVIRAGRRNSPLHF	TGTGCCTGGAGTGTCATCCGGGCAGGTAGGAGGAATTCACCCCTCCACTTT
15	TRBV27	TRBD1	NA	TRBJ1-2	CASSLSGTGNYGYTF	TGTGCCAGCAGTTTATCGGGGACAGGGAACTATGGCTACACCTTC
13	TRBV7-2	NA	once	TRBJ1-2	CASSPRTAPGYTF	TGTGCCAGCAGCCCCCGGACAGCGCCTGGCTACACCTTC
14	TRBV7-9	NA	NA	TRBJ1-5	CASSPGGLNQPQHF	TGTGCCAGCAGCCCCGGGGGATTGAATCAGCCCCAGCATTTT
13	TRBV2	NA	NA	TRBJ1-3	CASRTVNGNTIYF	TGTGCCAGCAGGACAGTTAATGGAAACACCATATATTTT
14	TRBV18	NA	NA	TRBJ1-4	CASSPSFAREKLFF	TGTGCCAGCTCACCCTCCTTTGCACGGGAAAAACTGTTTTTT
16	TRBV24-1	TRBD2	NA	TRBJ2-7	CATSDGSGGAKYEQYF	TGTGCCACCAGTGACGGTAGCGGGGGTGCCAAGTACGAGCAGTACTTC
11	TRBV9	NA	NA	TRBJ1-2	CASSVADSITF	TGTGCCAGCAGCGTAGCCGACTCCATCACCTTC
12	TRBV19	TRBD1	few	TRBJ1-1	CASRDRATEAFF	TGTGCCAGTCGAGACAGGGCCACTGAAGCTTTCTTT
16	TRBV11-3	NA	NA	TRBJ2-5	CASSLDGGAHQETQYF	TGTGCCAGCAGCTTAGATGGCGGAGCCCACCAAGAGACCCAGTACTTC
16	TRBV2	NA	few	TRBJ1-4	CASCDGRGGANEKLFF	TGTGCCAGCTGTGACGGGCGCGGGGGAGCTAATGAAAAACTGTTTTTT
15	TRBV9	NA	NA	TRBJ2-3	CASSVAGTSTDTQYF	TGTGCCAGCAGCGTCGCGGGGACTAGCACAGATACGCAGTATTTT
13	TRBV24-1	NA	few	TRBJ1-2	CATSDLQGWGYTF	TGTGCCACCAGTGATTTGCAGGGCTGGGGCTACACCTTC
14	TRBV7-8	NA	few	TRBJ1-5	CASSLARGPQPQHF	TGTGCCAGCAGCTTAGCGCGGGGGCCTCAGCCCCAGCATTTT
14	TRBV7-2	TRBD1	NA	TRBJ1-2	CASSSTGGGYGYTF	TGTGCCAGCAGTTCCACAGGGGGCGGCTATGGCTACACCTTC
15	TRBV6-5	NA	NA	TRBJ1-5	CASQFLKRGNQPQHF	TGTGCCAGCCAATTTTTAAAAAGGGGGAATCAGCCCCAGCATTTT
15	TRBV5-1	TRBD1	NA	TRBJ1-2	CASRLETGVSYGYTF	TGCGCCAGCAGGCTCGAAACAGGGGTGAGCTATGGCTACACCTTC
12	TRBV27	NA	NA	TRBJ1-2	CASSSGQHGYTF	TGTGCCAGCAGTTCCGGACAGCATGGCTACACCTTC
13	TRBV12-3/TRBV12-4	TRBD2	once	TRBJ2-2	CASSLRGAGELFF	TGTGCCAGCAGTTTGCGGGGGGCCGGGGAGCTGTTTTTT
16	TRBV2	TRBD1	once	TRBJ1-2	CASTWTGSDSPNGYTF	TGTGCCAGCACCTGGACAGGGTCGGACTCGCCGAACGGCTACACCTTC
14	TRBV4-1	NA	NA	TRBJ1-2	CASSQEIFNYGYTF	TGCGCCAGCAGCCAAGAAATCTTCAACTATGGCTACACCTTC